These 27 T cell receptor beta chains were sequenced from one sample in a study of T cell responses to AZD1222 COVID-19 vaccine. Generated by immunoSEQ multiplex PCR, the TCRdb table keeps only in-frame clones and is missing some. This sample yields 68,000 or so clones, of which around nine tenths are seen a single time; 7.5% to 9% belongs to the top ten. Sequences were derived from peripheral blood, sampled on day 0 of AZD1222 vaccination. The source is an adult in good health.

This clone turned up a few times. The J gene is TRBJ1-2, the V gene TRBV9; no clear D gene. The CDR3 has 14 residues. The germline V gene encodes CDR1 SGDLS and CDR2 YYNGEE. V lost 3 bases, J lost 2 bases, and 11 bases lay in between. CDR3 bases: TGTGCCAGCAGCGAACAGTCTTCCAACTATGGCTACACCTTC. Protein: CASSEQSSNYGYTF.

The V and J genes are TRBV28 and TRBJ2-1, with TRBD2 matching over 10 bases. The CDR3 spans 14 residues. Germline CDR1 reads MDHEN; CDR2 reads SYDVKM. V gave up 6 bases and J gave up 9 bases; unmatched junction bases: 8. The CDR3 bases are TGTGCCAGCAGGTCAAGCGGGAGGGTTAGTGAGCAGTTCTTC. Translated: CASRSSGRVSEQFF.

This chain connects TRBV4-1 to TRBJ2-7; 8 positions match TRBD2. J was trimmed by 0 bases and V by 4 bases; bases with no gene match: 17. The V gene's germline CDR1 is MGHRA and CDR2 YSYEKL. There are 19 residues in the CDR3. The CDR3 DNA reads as TGCGCCAGCAGCCGCACGACAGTAAGTGTCAGCGGGAGCTCCTACGAGCAGTACTTC. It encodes CASSRTTVSVSGSSYEQYF.

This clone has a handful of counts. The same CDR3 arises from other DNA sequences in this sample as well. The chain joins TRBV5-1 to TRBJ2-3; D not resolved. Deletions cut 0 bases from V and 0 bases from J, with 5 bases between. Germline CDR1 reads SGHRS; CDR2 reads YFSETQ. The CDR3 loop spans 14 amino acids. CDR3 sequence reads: CASSLEPSTDTQYF. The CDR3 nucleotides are TGCGCCAGCAGCTTGGAACCTAGCACAGATACGCAGTATTTT.

CDR3 residues: CASSLDRVWGEAFF. As DNA, the CDR3 is TGTGCCAGCAGTCTGGACAGGGTTTGGGGTGAAGCTTTCTTT. The V gene is TRBV27, the J gene TRBJ1-1; 8 nucleotides agree with TRBD1. The CDR3 has 14 amino acids. Germline-derived CDR1 and CDR2 are MNHEY and SMNVEV (reference sequence). V lost 5 bases to trimming and J lost 7 bases; unmatched junction nucleotides: 9.

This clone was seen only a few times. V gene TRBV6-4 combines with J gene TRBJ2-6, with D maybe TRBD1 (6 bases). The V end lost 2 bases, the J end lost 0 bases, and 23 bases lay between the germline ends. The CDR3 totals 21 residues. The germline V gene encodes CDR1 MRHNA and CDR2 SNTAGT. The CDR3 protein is CASSDGQSAGTATSGANVLTF. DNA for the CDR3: TGTGCCAGCAGTGACGGACAGTCCGCAGGAACCGCTACCTCTGGGGCCAACGTCCTGACTTTC.

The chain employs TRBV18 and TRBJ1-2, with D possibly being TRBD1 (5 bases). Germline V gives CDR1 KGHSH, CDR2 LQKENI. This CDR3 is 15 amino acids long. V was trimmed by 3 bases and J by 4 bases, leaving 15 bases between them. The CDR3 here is CASSPNTGAGYGYTF. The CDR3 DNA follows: TGTGCCAGCTCACCGAACACAGGTGCAGGCTATGGCTACACCTTC.

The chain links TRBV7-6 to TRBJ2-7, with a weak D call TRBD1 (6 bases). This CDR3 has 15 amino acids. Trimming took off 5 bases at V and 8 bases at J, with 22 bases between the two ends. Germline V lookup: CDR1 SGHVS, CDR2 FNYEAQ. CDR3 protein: CASSLPTGRLGQQYF. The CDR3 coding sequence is TGTGCCAGCAGCCTTCCGACAGGCCGTCTCGGTCAGCAGTACTTC.

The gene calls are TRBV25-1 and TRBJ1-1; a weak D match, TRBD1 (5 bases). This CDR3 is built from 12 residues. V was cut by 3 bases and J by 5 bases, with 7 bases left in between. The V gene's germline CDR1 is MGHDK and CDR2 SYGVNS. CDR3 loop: CASSEGGTEAFF. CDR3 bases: TGTGCCAGCAGTGAGGGGGGGACTGAAGCTTTCTTT.

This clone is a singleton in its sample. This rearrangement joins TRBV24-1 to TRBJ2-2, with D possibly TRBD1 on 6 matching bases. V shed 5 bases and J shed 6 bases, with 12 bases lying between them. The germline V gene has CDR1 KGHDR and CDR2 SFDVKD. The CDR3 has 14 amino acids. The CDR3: CATSGLYRAGELFF. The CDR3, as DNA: TGTGCCACCAGTGGCCTCTACAGGGCCGGGGAGCTGTTTTTT.

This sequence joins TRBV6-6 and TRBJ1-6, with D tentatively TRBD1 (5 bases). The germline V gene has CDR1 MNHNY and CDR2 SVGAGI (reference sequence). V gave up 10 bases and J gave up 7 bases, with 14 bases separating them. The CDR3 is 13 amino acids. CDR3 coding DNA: TGTGCCACTTCAATCCGGGGCAATTCACCCCTCCACTTT. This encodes CATSIRGNSPLHF.

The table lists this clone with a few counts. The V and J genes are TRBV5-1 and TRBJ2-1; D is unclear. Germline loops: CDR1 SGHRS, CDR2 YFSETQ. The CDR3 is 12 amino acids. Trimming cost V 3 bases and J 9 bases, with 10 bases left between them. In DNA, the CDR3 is TGCGCCAGCAGCTCAGACATCCTTGAGCAGTTCTTC. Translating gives CASSSDILEQFF.

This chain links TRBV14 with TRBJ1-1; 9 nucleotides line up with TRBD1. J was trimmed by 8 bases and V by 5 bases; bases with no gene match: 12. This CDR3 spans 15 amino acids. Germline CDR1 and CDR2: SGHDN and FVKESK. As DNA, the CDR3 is TGTGCCAGCAGCGCGCTTGGGACAGGGAATCGCGAAGCTTTCTTT. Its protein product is CASSALGTGNREAFF.

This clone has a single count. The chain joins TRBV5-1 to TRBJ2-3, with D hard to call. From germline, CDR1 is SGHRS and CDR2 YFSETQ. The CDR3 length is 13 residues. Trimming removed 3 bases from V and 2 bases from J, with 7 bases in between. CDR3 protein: CASSWTSTDTQYF. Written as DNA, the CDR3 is TGCGCCAGCAGCTGGACGTCCACAGATACGCAGTATTTT.

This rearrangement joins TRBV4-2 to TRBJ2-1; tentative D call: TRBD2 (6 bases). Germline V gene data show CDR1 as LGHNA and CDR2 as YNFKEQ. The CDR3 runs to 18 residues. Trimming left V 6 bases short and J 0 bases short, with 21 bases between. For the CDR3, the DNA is TGTGCCAGCAGACCCCTCTTTAGCGGCAGGAGCTCCTACAATGAGCAGTTCTTC. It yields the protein CASRPLFSGRSSYNEQFF.

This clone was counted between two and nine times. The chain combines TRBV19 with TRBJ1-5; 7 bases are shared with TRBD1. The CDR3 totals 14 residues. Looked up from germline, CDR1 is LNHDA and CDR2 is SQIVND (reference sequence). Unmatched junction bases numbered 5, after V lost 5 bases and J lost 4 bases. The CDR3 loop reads CASSSQGGNQPQHF. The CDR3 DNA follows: TGTGCCAGTAGTTCGCAGGGGGGAAATCAGCCCCAGCATTTT.

The CDR3 nucleotides read TGCGCCAGCAGTGATAACCAGTACACCGGGGAGCTGTTTTTT. Translating it yields CASSDNQYTGELFF. The genes are TRBV10-2 and TRBJ2-2; D uncertain. This CDR3 is 14 amino acids long. The V end was cut by 3 bases, the J end by 3 bases, with 8 bases between. Germline lookup yields CDR1 WSHSY and CDR2 SAAADI.

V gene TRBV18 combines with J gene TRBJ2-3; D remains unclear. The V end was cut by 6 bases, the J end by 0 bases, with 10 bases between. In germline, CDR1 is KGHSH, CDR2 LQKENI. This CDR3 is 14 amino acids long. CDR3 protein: CASSQGPSTDTQYF. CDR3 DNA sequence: TGTGCCAGCTCCCAAGGTCCCAGCACAGATACGCAGTATTTT.

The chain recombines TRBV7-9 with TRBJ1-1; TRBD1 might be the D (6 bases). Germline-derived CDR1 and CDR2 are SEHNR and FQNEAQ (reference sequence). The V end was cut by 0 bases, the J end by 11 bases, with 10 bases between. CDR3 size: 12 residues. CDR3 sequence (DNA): TGTGCCAGCAGCTTAGCGACAGGTACGGCTTTCTTT. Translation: CASSLATGTAFF.

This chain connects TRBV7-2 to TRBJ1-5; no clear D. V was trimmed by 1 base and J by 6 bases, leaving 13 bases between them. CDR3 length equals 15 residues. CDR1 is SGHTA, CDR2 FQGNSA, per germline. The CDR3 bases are TGTGCCAGCAGCTTAGGGGGTGGTGGGGTTCAGCCCCAGCATTTT. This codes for CASSLGGGGVQPQHF.

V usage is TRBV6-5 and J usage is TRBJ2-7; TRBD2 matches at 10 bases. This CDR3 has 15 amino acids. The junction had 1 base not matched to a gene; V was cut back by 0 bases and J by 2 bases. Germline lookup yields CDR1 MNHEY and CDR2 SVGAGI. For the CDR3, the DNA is TGTGCCAGCAGTTACTCCGGACTAGCGGCCTACGAGCAGTACTTC. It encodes CASSYSGLAAYEQYF.

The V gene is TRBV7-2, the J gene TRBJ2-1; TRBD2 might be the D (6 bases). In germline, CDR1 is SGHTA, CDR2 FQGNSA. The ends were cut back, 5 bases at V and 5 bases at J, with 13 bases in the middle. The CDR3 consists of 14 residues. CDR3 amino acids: CASSPGTGNNEQFF. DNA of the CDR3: TGTGCCAGCAGCCCGGGGACTGGGAACAATGAGCAGTTCTTC. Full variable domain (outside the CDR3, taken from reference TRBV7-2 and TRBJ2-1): GAGVSQSPSNKVTEKGKDVELRCDPISGHTALYWYRQSLGQGLEFLIYFQGNSAPDKSGLPSDRFSAERTGGSVSTLTIQRTQQEDSAVYLCASSPGTGNNEQFFGPGTRLTVL.

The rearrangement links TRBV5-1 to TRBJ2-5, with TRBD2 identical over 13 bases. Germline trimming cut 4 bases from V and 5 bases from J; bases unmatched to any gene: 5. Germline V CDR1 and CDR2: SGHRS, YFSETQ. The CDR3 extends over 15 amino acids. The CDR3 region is CASSPQGLAGETQYF. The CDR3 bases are TGCGCCAGCAGCCCCCAGGGACTAGCGGGGGAGACCCAGTACTTC.

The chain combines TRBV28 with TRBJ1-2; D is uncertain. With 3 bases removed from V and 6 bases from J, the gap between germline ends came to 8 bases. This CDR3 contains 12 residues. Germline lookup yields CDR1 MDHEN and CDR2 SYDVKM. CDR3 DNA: TGTGCCAGCAGTTTTACAAGGGATGGCTACACCTTC. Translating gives CASSFTRDGYTF.

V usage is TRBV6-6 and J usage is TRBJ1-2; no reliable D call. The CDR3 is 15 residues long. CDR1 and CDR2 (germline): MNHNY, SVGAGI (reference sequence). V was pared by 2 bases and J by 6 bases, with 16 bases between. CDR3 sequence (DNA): TGTGCCAGCAGTTACCATTACGGGGAAGAGAATGGCTACACCTTC. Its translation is CASSYHYGEENGYTF.

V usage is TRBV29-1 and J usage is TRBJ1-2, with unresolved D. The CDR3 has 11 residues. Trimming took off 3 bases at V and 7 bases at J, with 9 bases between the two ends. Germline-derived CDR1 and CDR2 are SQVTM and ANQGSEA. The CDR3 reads CSVDYQAGYTF. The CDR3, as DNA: TGCAGCGTTGATTATCAGGCTGGCTACACCTTC. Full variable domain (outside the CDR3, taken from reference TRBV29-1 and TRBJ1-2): SAVISQKPSRDICQRGTSLTIQCQVDSQVTMMFWYRQQPGQSLTLIATANQGSEATYESGFVIDKFPISRPNLTFSTLTVSNMSPEDSSIYLCSVDYQAGYTFGSGTRLTVV.

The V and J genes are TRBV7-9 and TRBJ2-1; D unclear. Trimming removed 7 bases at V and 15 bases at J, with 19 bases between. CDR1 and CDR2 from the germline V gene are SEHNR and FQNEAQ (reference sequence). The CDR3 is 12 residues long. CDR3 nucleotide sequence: TGTGCCAGCACCCAGGATGCCCACCCGGGGTTCTTC. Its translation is CASTQDAHPGFF.